This is a list of T cell receptor beta chains from one sample in a study of human T cells and chemical hapten exposure. TCRdb reanalysed the RACE reads using MiXCR and keeps one entry per CDR3 protein. The sample shows 100,000 to 150,000 distinct CDR3 sequences, around 8.2% of them seen only once. The sequencing input was whole blood. These receptor sequences come from a male donor in good health. Some clones in this sample may be carry-over from other donors' samples. The CDR3 runs from the conserved cysteine through the conserved F or W. The order of the fields is V gene, clone size, D gene, J gene, CDR3 DNA, CDR3 protein. A D gene is named only where the DNA matches it firmly. Where a row states a size, it is once, few, many or the class of an expanded clone; other rows omit it.

TRBV7-9	few	TRBD2	TRBJ2-5	TGTGCCAGCCCCCCGGGACTAGCGGGAGCTCAGGAGACCCAGTACTTC	CASPPGLAGAQETQYF
TRBV7-9	many	-	TRBJ2-3	TGTGCCAGCAGCCCTGGTACGGGACGGACAGATACGCAGTATTTT	CASSPGTGRTDTQYF
TRBV6-1	-	-	TRBJ2-7	TGTGCCAGGTTGGGTGAAGAGCAGTACTTC	CARLGEEQYF
TRBV7-8	-	TRBD1	TRBJ2-7	TGTGCCAGCAGCTTAGAAGGTACAGGGGTTTTTGAGGAGCAGTACTTC	CASSLEGTGVFEEQYF
TRBV9	few	TRBD2	TRBJ2-1	TGTGCCAGCAGCGTAAGACTCCCGGGACTAGCGGGGGGTTACAATGAGCAGTTCTTC	CASSVRLPGLAGGYNEQFF
TRBV5-6	-	TRBD1	TRBJ2-1	TGTGCCAGCAGCTTGAGGTCAGGGGGAAGCTCCTACAATGAGCAGTTCTTC	CASSLRSGGSSYNEQFF
TRBV12-3/TRBV12-4	few	TRBD2	TRBJ2-1	TGTGCCAGCAGTTCTAGCGGGAATGAGCAGTTCTTC	CASSSSGNEQFF
TRBV6-1	-	TRBD1	TRBJ1-2	TGTGCCAGCAGTGATTCAGTGGGACAGCTGATCTATGGCTACACCTTC	CASSDSVGQLIYGYTF
TRBV6-6	many	-	TRBJ2-7	TGTGCCAGCAGGGTGCGGGAATCGTCTGGGGAGCAGTACTTC	CASRVRESSGEQYF
TRBV6-1	-	TRBD1	TRBJ2-2	TGTGCCAGCACCCCCGGGACAGGAGACACCGGGGAGCTGTTTTTT	CASTPGTGDTGELFF
TRBV7-7	few	-	TRBJ2-3	TGTGCCAGCAGCTTAAACTCACTGACCGCAGATACGCAGTATTTT	CASSLNSLTADTQYF
TRBV29-1	many	-	TRBJ1-2	TGCAGCGTTGAGGGGGGGAATGGCTACACCTTC	CSVEGGNGYTF
TRBV24-1	many	-	TRBJ2-1	TGTGCCACCAGTGATTTGAACCGGGACGGGCAGTTCTTC	CATSDLNRDGQFF
TRBV5-1	many	-	TRBJ1-1	TGCGCCAGCAGCTTGACAGCGAACACTGAAGCTTTCTTT	CASSLTANTEAFF
TRBV5-1	few	-	TRBJ2-2	TGCGCCAGCAGCTTGGGGGCAGGGCCCTCGAACACCGGGGAGCTGTTTTTT	CASSLGAGPSNTGELFF
TRBV20-1	-	TRBD1	TRBJ1-1	TGCAGTGCTCCCGGGACAGGAGGTACTGAAGCTTTCTTT	CSAPGTGGTEAFF
TRBV12-5	-	-	TRBJ2-7	TGTGCTAGTGGTTTGCCGACAGCCGAGCAGTACTTC	CASGLPTAEQYF
TRBV28	-	-	TRBJ2-7	TGTGCCAGCAGTTCCAATAGCGAGTCCTACGAGCAGTACTTC	CASSSNSESYEQYF
TRBV15	many	TRBD2	TRBJ2-3	TGTGCCACCTTTGAGGGACTAGCGGCCCCCCTGACAGATACGCAGTATTTT	CATFEGLAAPLTDTQYF
TRBV3-1	many	TRBD2	TRBJ2-1	TGTGCCAGCAGCCAAGACACTAGCGTAGCCTACAATGAGCAGTTCTTC	CASSQDTSVAYNEQFF
TRBV7-3	many	TRBD2	TRBJ2-5	TGTGCCAGCAGCTATAGCGGGGGGGCGGAGACCCAGTACTTC	CASSYSGGAETQYF
TRBV5-1	few	-	TRBJ2-6	TGCGCCAGCAGCTTGGAGGGGACCGGGGCCAACGTCCTGACTTTC	CASSLEGTGANVLTF
TRBV27	many	TRBD2	TRBJ2-5	TGTGCCAGCGCGCCACTGCTAGCGGGGGTAAAGACCCAGTACTTC	CASAPLLAGVKTQYF
TRBV7-6	many	TRBD2	TRBJ2-3	TGTGCCAGCAGCTCGGGGACTAGCGGGACTAGCACAGATACGCAGTATTTT	CASSSGTSGTSTDTQYF
TRBV6-2/TRBV6-3	few	TRBD2	TRBJ2-1	TGTGCCAGCAGTTACTCGCGTAGCGGGGGGTTTTACAATGAGCAGTTCTTC	CASSYSRSGGFYNEQFF
TRBV7-8	-	TRBD2	TRBJ2-7	TGTGCCAGCAGCTTATCGGGAGGGGGGAGCTCCCACGAGCAGTACTTC	CASSLSGGGSSHEQYF
TRBV6-5	many	-	TRBJ2-1	TGTGCCAGCAGTGACCAGGGGTTGACCTACAATGAGCAGTTCTTC	CASSDQGLTYNEQFF
TRBV6-1	few	TRBD1	TRBJ1-1	TGTGCCAGCAGTCCCTGGACAGGAAAGACTGAAGCTTTCTTT	CASSPWTGKTEAFF
TRBV6-1	-	TRBD1	TRBJ1-2	TGTGCCAGCAGTGAAGCGCAGGGGGCGGGATATGGCTACACCTTC	CASSEAQGAGYGYTF
TRBV20-1	few	-	TRBJ2-6	TGCAGTGCTAGGGACGGTGAAAAGCCACACGTCTCTGGGGCCAACGTCCTGACTTTC	CSARDGEKPHVSGANVLTF
TRBV20-1	many	-	TRBJ1-5	TGCAGTGCTAGAGATTCATCTCGTGAGAATCAGCCCCAGCATTTT	CSARDSSRENQPQHF
TRBV5-4	-	-	TRBJ1-6	TGTGCCAGCAGCCACAGGGACGGACATAATTCACCCCTCCACTTT	CASSHRDGHNSPLHF
TRBV5-1	many	TRBD1	TRBJ1-1	TGCGCCAGCAGCCGACAGGGTGCTGAAGCTTTCTTT	CASSRQGAEAFF
TRBV21-1	few	-	TRBJ1-5	TGTGCCAGCAGCAAAGCGCTTTGGAGGAATCAGCCCCAGCATTTT	CASSKALWRNQPQHF
TRBV14	-	-	TRBJ1-6	TGTGCCAGCAGCCCTAGGACCGTCTCCTATAATTCACCCCTCCACTTT	CASSPRTVSYNSPLHF
TRBV7-2	few	-	TRBJ1-2	TGTGCCAGCAGACCACCGGCCCCTAACTATGGCTACACCTTC	CASRPPAPNYGYTF
TRBV6-5	few	-	TRBJ1-4	TGTGCCAGCAGTTACATTCGGGGATGGGAAAAACTGTTTTTT	CASSYIRGWEKLFF
TRBV6-2/TRBV6-3	few	-	TRBJ1-5	TGTGCCAGCAGTAAGACTGACTATAGCAATCAGCCCCAGCATTTT	CASSKTDYSNQPQHF
TRBV2	many	-	TRBJ1-5	TGTGCCAGCACACTAACAATGGACAAGGGCAATCAGCCCCAGCATTTT	CASTLTMDKGNQPQHF
TRBV27	few	-	TRBJ2-5	TGTGCCAGCAGTTTATCGGAGGCCAGTCAAGAGACCCAGTACTTC	CASSLSEASQETQYF
TRBV7-2	many	-	TRBJ2-5	TGTGCCAGCAAGGGGGGGTACTTGCAAGAGACCCAGTACTTC	CASKGGYLQETQYF
TRBV14	-	-	TRBJ2-2	TGTGCCAGCAGCCGACTCACAGCAGCGAACACCGGGGAGCTGTTTTTT	CASSRLTAANTGELFF
TRBV14	-	-	TRBJ2-7	TGTGCCAGCAGCCAAGGAGGGACCTACGAGCAGTACTTC	CASSQGGTYEQYF
TRBV12-3/TRBV12-4	few	-	TRBJ1-2	TGTGCCAGCAGTCGGGACGCCAACTATGGCTACACCTTC	CASSRDANYGYTF
TRBV10-3	many	TRBD1	TRBJ1-1	TGTGCCATCAGTTCCCAGGGGGGTGTAGGGATCACTGAAGCTTTCTTT	CAISSQGGVGITEAFF
TRBV27	few	-	TRBJ2-7	TGTGCCAGCAGACGCGGACAGGGAGGGTACTACGAGCAGTACTTC	CASRRGQGGYYEQYF
TRBV4-3	-	-	TRBJ2-1	TGCGCCAGCAGCCAAGAAGTTCCTCACAATGAGCAGTTCTTC	CASSQEVPHNEQFF
TRBV5-1	many	-	TRBJ2-1	TGCGCCAGCAGCTACGCCCCGGGACGAAGCACCTACAATGAGCAGTTCTTC	CASSYAPGRSTYNEQFF
TRBV29-1	-	-	TRBJ2-1	TGCAGCGTTGACCGATACAATGAGCAGTTCTTC	CSVDRYNEQFF
TRBV11-2	few	TRBD2	TRBJ2-1	TGTGCCAGCAGCTTAGAGGGGGGCCTAGCGGGACACTACAATGAGCAGTTCTTC	CASSLEGGLAGHYNEQFF
TRBV29-1	-	TRBD2	TRBJ2-2	TGCATCGTTGGGAGGGACTCGAACACCGGGGAGCTGTTTTTT	CIVGRDSNTGELFF
TRBV7-2	-	-	TRBJ1-5	TGTGCCAGCAGCTTAATGTTCGATCAGCCCCAGCATTTT	CASSLMFDQPQHF
TRBV12-3/TRBV12-4	-	-	TRBJ2-1	TGTGCCAGCAGTCCCGAGTTCGGGACCAGCGAATACAATGAGCAGTTCTTC	CASSPEFGTSEYNEQFF
TRBV10-3	-	-	TRBJ1-4	TGTGCCATCAGAAAGCCAGGGAGTAATGAAAAACTGTTTTTT	CAIRKPGSNEKLFF
TRBV20-1	-	TRBD1	TRBJ1-6	TGCAGTGCTAGAGGACAGGGGGCGAGTTCACCCCTCCACTTT	CSARGQGASSPLHF
TRBV11-2	-	-	TRBJ2-7	TGTGCCAGCAGCTCCCAGGGACTGCCTTCCTACGAGCAGTACTTC	CASSSQGLPSYEQYF
TRBV12-3/TRBV12-4	once	-	TRBJ2-3	TGTGCCAGCAGTACAGGGATTGGTGGCACAGATACGCAGTATTTT	CASSTGIGGTDTQYF
TRBV15	many	-	TRBJ2-1	TGTGCCACCAGCCGGGCCCGGACCTCCTACAATGAGCAGTTCTTC	CATSRARTSYNEQFF